This TCR beta chain was identified in a study of T cell responses to AZD1222 COVID-19 vaccine (dated by TCRdb to the early 2020s). With regard to the full study: AZD1222 recipients whose second dose came at about 4 weeks and those whose second dose came at about 12 weeks were combined into one group, since spike-specific TCR depth and breadth did not differ between the two schedules. TCR sequencing covered roughly 230 trial participants: some 210 given two doses of AZD1222 and around 25 given two doses of MenACWY control vaccine. Trial participants were enrolled by age into subgroups of 18-55, 56-69 and 70-plus years, and approximately 150, 30 and 60 TCR-sequenced participants, respectively, were included in these subgroups.

Per the publication, the time point label means: baseline before first vaccination. The vaccinee samples were drawn from two UK trials, COV001 and COV002, one of which was a single-blind randomized controlled phase 2/3 trial testing AZD1222 (ChAdOx1 nCoV-19) in healthy adults. For TCRbeta chain sequencing, PBMC samples were collected from trial participants at day 0 and at day 28 after the second dose. Of note for this clone: It has no known antigen specificity. No much larger clone is present one base from it, and per-base qualities are unavailable.

Clipping removes 3 bases from V and 3 bases from J, with 5 as the unmatched junction base count. The CDR3 holds 17 amino acids from the cysteine to the phenylalanine. The retained sequence is limited to the CDR3, 51 bases, with the frame set at the first base. CDR1 and CDR2, looked up from the germline V gene, are KGHDR and SFDVKD. What the research found in general, with its limitations: After two AZD1222 doses, spike-specific TCR breadth and depth were significantly higher than at day 0 and than in MenACWY recipients. Because no samples from the day 14 peak response were available, repertoires could be characterized only after the peak T cell response. Conclusions about previously exposed vaccinees are limited, since just six or seven AZD1222 recipients were seropositive for SARS-CoV-2 at baseline. CD4 TCRs associated with the vaccine covered the entire spike protein, and the dominant responses were in regions 160-218 and 743-854. Participants were mostly white British and included more females than males, and it was suggested by the authors that clonal diversity may have been underestimated. Reportedly, almost half of the unique spike-specific TCRs recognized epitopes lying outside the regions that are mutated in the B.1.351 and B.1.1.7 variants. In the small 56-69-year group, the increase in depth fell short of significance, most likely because of low power.

The CDR3 regions of human TCRbeta chains were analyzed by immunosequencing. Per the source publication's procedure: TCRs in the repertoires were matched against a reference library of SARS-CoV-2-specific TCRs that had been generated with the MIRA antigen-specificity platform. Breadth meant the fraction of unique TCRs that were SARS-CoV-2-associated, whereas depth meant the fraction of total T cells that were SARS-CoV-2-associated. Using the MIRA data, each spike-specific TCR was assigned both to the spike region to which the TCR was reactive and to a CD4 or CD8 class. Log10-transformed breadth and depth values were compared by one-way ANOVA with Sidak's multiple comparisons tests. What TCRdb holds here is the immuneACCESS table cut down to in-frame rearrangements. Part of the clones is not present; checked against another copy, under half of the missing clones reflect an unresolved V gene, and the others are unexplained. V, J and clone size reflect that table, while D and trimming were determined from the DNA. This sample comprises about 85,000 clones, 75% to 90% of them detected only once. The ten largest clones capture approximately 15% of the sample.

The material was peripheral blood, obtained on day 0 of AZD1222 vaccination. The receptor was isolated from an adult in good health. The chain is encoded by TRBV24-1 joined to TRBJ2-3, with TRBD2 identical over 13 junction bases. The DNA reads as follows: TGTGCCACCAGTGATCCCAAGACTAGCGGGAGGACAGATACGCAGTATTTT. It encodes CATSDPKTSGRTDTQYF.